A selection of T cell receptor beta chains follows, all from one sample in a study of graft-versus-host responses after intestinal transplantation. The repertoire was sequenced with immunoSEQ multiplex PCR; TCRdb's copy has only in-frame clones and lacks some. Of about 92,000 clones in the sample, over 80% were seen once. No antigen has been identified for these receptors. Sequenced here: unstimulated CD8+ T cells sorted from spleen or lymph node cells, sampled before intestinal transplant. The receptors shown here come from a human donor who received an intestinal transplant. Both conserved end residues are part of each CDR3. Each record gives: V gene, CDR3 length, CDR3 protein.

>TRBV6-5|15
CASSYRLGQGGELFF
>TRBV7-3|14
CASSLLGGSYEQYF
>TRBV4-1|15
CASSQETGSLYEQYF
>TRBV7-6|17
CASSFLAGTSSYNEQFF
>TRBV19|13
CASTLRDSYGYTF
>TRBV4-1|13
CASSRREGVEQFF
>TRBV19|17
CASSIPLSGMATDTQYF
>TRBV29-1|13
CSVDYDSSYGYTF
>TRBV4-1|16
CASSQEGDREVSPLHF
>TRBV29-1|12
CSVESQSYEQYF
>TRBV10-2|16
CATERGGQLFFYEQYF
>TRBV19|14
CTSSMEVRLGGYTF
>TRBV6-5|15
CASSSLAGGPNEQFF
>TRBV27|16
CASSSAGGPVYNEQFF
>TRBV19|19
CASSIGMSSSGGLQETQYF
>TRBV5-1|14
CASSLAGAHNEQFF
>TRBV6-4|11
CARFLRNEQFF
>TRBV11-2|14
CASSLMGGTDTQYF
>TRBV4-1|13
CASSRVGSNEQYF